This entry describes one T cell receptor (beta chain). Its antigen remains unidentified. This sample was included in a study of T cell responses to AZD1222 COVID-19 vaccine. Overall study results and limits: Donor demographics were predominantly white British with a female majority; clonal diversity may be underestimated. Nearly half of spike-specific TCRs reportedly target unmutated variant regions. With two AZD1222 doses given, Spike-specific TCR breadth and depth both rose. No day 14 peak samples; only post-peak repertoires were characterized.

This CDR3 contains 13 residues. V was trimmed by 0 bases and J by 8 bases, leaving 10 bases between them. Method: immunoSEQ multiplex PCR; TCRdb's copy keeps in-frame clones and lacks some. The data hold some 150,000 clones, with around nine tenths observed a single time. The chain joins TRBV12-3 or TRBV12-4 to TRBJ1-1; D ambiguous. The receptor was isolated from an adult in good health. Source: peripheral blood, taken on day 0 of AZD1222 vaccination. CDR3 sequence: CASSLARPEEAFF. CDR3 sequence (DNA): TGTGCCAGCAGTTTAGCGCGACCCGAGGAAGCTTTCTTT.